This TCR beta chain was sequenced for a study of shared clonotypes between healthy human individuals (dated by TCRdb to between 2020 and 2021). In terms of the full investigation: A few men and two women, aged 18 to 49 years, made up the cohort. For each donor, three plates each were used for CD4 naive and CD4 memory, two plates were used for CD8 naive, and one plate was used for CD8 memory. Blood TCR repertoires of roughly 5 healthy adults were deeply sequenced to estimate repertoire size and the extent of clonotype sharing between individuals. To increase sequencing depth and limit assay-specific biases, TCR repertoire library preparation and sequencing were carried out by different laboratories using diverse techniques. Per donor, leukapheresis produced somewhere between about 0.8 and 9.5 billion PBMCs.

Using the deep immunoSEQ assay, multiplex PCR amplified TCR CDR3 regions from genomic DNA. Extracted genomic DNA from each cell subset was distributed evenly across all wells of several immunoSEQ 96-well plates, and each plate was treated as a replicate. For sorted subsets, each replicate PCR was loaded with around 220 ng genomic DNA, equivalent to 32,000 or so T cell genomes. Purified libraries were measured with a Qubit 3.0 fluorometer, size-checked on a Bioanalyzer 2100, and measured again with the KAPA Library Quantification kit. Every immunoSEQ 96-well plate was sequenced on a separate single-read 150-cycle Illumina NextSeq 550 flow cell. The authors' pipeline ran thus. Because the immunoSEQ output included only junctional sequences and no quality scores, the filtering could not be the same as the filtering used for full-length reads. Sequences were annotated with PyIR, a Python wrapper for IgBLAST v1.9, using IMGT germline references to assign V/J genes and CDR3. Reads with weak V/J assignments (E-value above 1e-6), missing CDR3, stop codons, out-of-frame junctions, or ambiguous translated residues were removed. V3J clonotypes were defined by identical inferred V gene, J gene, and CDR3 amino acid sequence. The percentage overlap between two repertoires was calculated by dividing the number of shared unique clonotypes by the size of the smaller repertoire. Three approaches were used to assess repertoire richness: RTK rarefaction, the Chao1 estimator, and Recon v2.1 estimates of unobserved clonotypes. For all TCRbeta clonotypes obtained by the gDNA method from several donors, generation probabilities were computed with OLGA. The source is immuneACCESS, and TCRdb retained only in-frame sequences with V and J called. Part of the clones is not carried over; for the studies checked, unresolved V genes explain less than half of this, and the remainder is unexplained. The V and J calls and clone size were taken over from that table, and D and trimming were inferred from the DNA. The sample data list some 1,900,000 clones, and around 96% of these were observed just once. The ten largest clones take up 1% to 1.5% of the sample.

General study outcomes and caveats: The small number of donors limited the genetic and exposure-history diversity represented. Sampling was restricted to blood, and TCR repertoires in tissues likely differ from the TCR repertoires found in blood. Pairwise subsampling led to the expectation that sequencing depth would affect the degree of clonotype sharing among donors. Larger estimated clonotype richness was generally found for naive subsets than for memory subsets. Higher generation probabilities were observed for clonotypes shared by all four sorted-subset donors than for non-shared clonotypes. Sharing across a few donors was observed for roughly 5.4% of naive CD4, around 3.5% of naive CD8, 2.3% of memory CD4, and 0.4% of memory CD8 clonotypes. Rarefaction of sorted-subset datasets indicated incomplete sequencing despite the large sequencing depth.

CD8 naive samples were CD45RO-negative cells positively selected for CCR7, giving a CD45RA+CCR7+ population that excluded TemRA cells. The donors were healthy, HIV-negative adults with no recently reported acute infections or vaccinations. Every donor was a Caucasian adult living in Nashville, Tennessee, USA. After blood collection by leukapheresis, PBMCs were isolated using Ficoll-Histopaque density gradient centrifugation and then cryopreserved in the vapor phase of liquid nitrogen. Analytical flow cytometry was used to check the purity and quantity of each magnetically sorted T cell population. Genomic DNA was isolated from every sorted fraction and measured by UV absorbance on a Nanodrop 2000c. For this clone: Its antigen is currently not known. Nothing much larger sits one base from this clone, and base qualities are not available.

Sequenced input: naive CD8+ T cells sorted from blood. Read against the paper, the sample's cell subset or site label means: CD45RA+CCR7+. This TCR came from a man younger than 30 in good health.

The sequence in DNA is TGTGCCAGCAGCTTCCTCGCGGGGGGCCGGGAGGAGCAGTACTTC. The translation is CASSFLAGGREEQYF. The sequence joins TRBV7-9 to TRBJ2-7; TRBD2 lines up with 8 middle nucleotides. Based on the germline V gene (reference sequence), the CDR1 and CDR2 sequences are SEHNR and FQNEAQ. The CDR3 measures 15 amino acids from cysteine to phenylalanine. Here the CDR3 DNA is all that survives: 45 bases in frame from base 1. Germline trimming amounts to 3 bases on V and 7 bases on J, with 11 as the count of junction bases outside the gene matches.